This is a list of T cell receptor beta chains from one sample in a study of patients and donors after allogeneic stem cell transplantation. MiXCR, applied by TCRdb to the RT-PCR reads, yields one record per CDR3 protein. Of 800,000 to 1,000,000 distinct CDR3 sequences listed, about a sixth are singletons. The specimen was blood, either unsorted or a sorted T cell fraction (not recorded which). The receptors come from a human donor who was either an allogeneic HSCT recipient or a stem cell or donor lymphocyte infusion donor (not recorded which). It is not recorded whose cells these are; they may come from a transplant donor. Each CDR3 is given without its conserved first and last residue. D genes are given only for firm matches. The size of a clone is reported for some rows only, either as once, few or many, or as a class for expanded clones.

j_call | v_call | clone_size | d_call | cdr3_aa
TRBJ2-1 | TRBV4-3 | few | TRBD1 | ASSQVGRQGIEVNEQF
TRBJ2-1 | TRBV2 | - | TRBD2 | ASTQGGTRAFNEQL
TRBJ1-2 | TRBV7-9 | few | - | ASSLVLEGRANYGYT
TRBJ2-1 | TRBV2 | - | TRBD2 | ASSELLLAGYNEQF
TRBJ2-4 | TRBV12-3/TRBV12-4 | - | - | ASSLARAFVDIQY
TRBJ2-3 | TRBV30 | - | TRBD2 | AWTFGLAGGSDTQY
TRBJ2-7 | TRBV7-8 | - | - | ASTWSAGPDYEQY
TRBJ1-3 | TRBV6-5 | - | - | ASSYEGLLVTIY
TRBJ2-7 | TRBV20-1 | - | TRBD2 | SARDRLAGVYEQY
TRBJ2-7 | TRBV10-3 | few | - | AISESGEVSSYEQY
TRBJ1-1 | TRBV4-2 | few | - | ASSHPDRPGTEAF
TRBJ1-5 | TRBV20-1 | few | - | SARDLTGSNQPQH
TRBJ1-5 | TRBV12-3/TRBV12-4 | - | - | ASSLAGTATRPQH
TRBJ2-1 | TRBV24-1 | few | TRBD2 | ATSDSGTSKF
TRBJ2-5 | TRBV11-2 | few | TRBD2 | ASSPRLAGDTWRETQY
TRBJ2-1 | TRBV12-3/TRBV12-4 | - | TRBD2 | ASSPGRGGVLSDEQF
TRBJ1-2 | TRBV20-1 | - | TRBD1 | SAGTGVGGYS
TRBJ1-2 | TRBV20-1 | once | - | SASKGENYGYT
TRBJ2-2 | TRBV7-8 | - | - | ASSYPPRDPQDRELF
TRBJ1-1 | TRBV29-1 | - | - | SVEATRGTEAF
TRBJ1-5 | TRBV20-1 | many | TRBD1 | SALTGVNQPQH
TRBJ1-2 | TRBV12-3/TRBV12-4 | few | - | ASSLRLQVHYGYT
TRBJ2-2 | TRBV5-1 | many | - | ASRVANTGELF
TRBJ2-6 | TRBV5-1 | once | - | ASSREGGRLSGANVLT
TRBJ1-5 | TRBV29-1 | many | - | SVAVSGLSQPQH
TRBJ1-1 | TRBV7-3 | - | TRBD1 | ASSLKKGAGAF
TRBJ1-1 | TRBV29-1 | many | TRBD1 | SVETGINTEAF
TRBJ1-2 | TRBV29-1 | few | - | SVSTDGTSYGYT
TRBJ2-1 | TRBV24-1 | - | - | ATSDLGGAEQF
TRBJ2-1 | TRBV5-1 | few | - | ASSFRPGDNEQF
TRBJ1-2 | TRBV15 | - | TRBD1 | ATSRVRDRKGYT
TRBJ1-2 | TRBV5-1 | few | - | ASSLSARDYGYT
TRBJ2-7 | TRBV21-1 | - | - | ASSKAELGGDHYEQY
TRBJ2-7 | TRBV9 | - | - | ASSVADRAYEQY
TRBJ2-2 | TRBV4-2 | - | - | ASSQDQVDTGELF
TRBJ1-1 | TRBV12-3/TRBV12-4 | - | TRBD1 | ASSFSQGSRGNTEAF
TRBJ2-1 | TRBV3-1 | few | - | ASSQARGQVYNEQF
TRBJ1-5 | TRBV20-1 | - | - | SARSTERSYSNQPQH
TRBJ2-5 | TRBV4-3 | - | TRBD2 | ASSGGTKYQETQY
TRBJ1-2 | TRBV25-1 | few | - | ATHLSHGYT
TRBJ2-5 | TRBV12-3/TRBV12-4 | - | - | ASSPGGAQY
TRBJ2-3 | TRBV29-1 | - | TRBD2 | SSHGTSRTTDTQY
TRBJ2-3 | TRBV6-5 | - | - | ASSYSRPQWGDTQY
TRBJ1-2 | TRBV3-1 | - | - | ASSRSPTVAGGYT
TRBJ2-3 | TRBV14 | - | - | ASSHQGVATDTQY
TRBJ1-4 | TRBV15 | few | - | ATSTLTGGEKLF
TRBJ2-2 | TRBV6-1 | few | - | ATKRGATGELF